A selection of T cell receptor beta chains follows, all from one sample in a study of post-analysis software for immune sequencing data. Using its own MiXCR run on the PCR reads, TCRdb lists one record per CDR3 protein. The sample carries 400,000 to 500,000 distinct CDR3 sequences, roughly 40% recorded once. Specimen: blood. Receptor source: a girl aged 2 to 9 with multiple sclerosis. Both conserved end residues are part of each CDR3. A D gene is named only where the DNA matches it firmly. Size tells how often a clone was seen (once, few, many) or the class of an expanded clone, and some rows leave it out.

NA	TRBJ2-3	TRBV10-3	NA	CAIKTGNPDTQYF	TGTGCCATCAAAACAGGGAACCCAGATACGCAGTATTTT
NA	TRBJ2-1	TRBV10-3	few	CAISDSGRGSNEQFF	TGTGCCATCAGTGATTCTGGCCGAGGGAGCAATGAGCAGTTCTTC
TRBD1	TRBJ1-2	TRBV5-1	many	CASSEGQSYGYTF	TGCGCCAGCAGCGAGGGACAGTCCTATGGCTACACCTTC
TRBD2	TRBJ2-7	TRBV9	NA	CASSVGVGYNDPGLGDEQYF	TGTGCCAGCAGCGTAGGTGTGGGGTATAACGACCCGGGACTAGGCGACGAGCAGTACTTC
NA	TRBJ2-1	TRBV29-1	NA	CSVESPQVYNEQFF	TGCAGCGTTGAAAGTCCCCAAGTTTACAATGAGCAGTTCTTC
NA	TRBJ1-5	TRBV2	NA	CASSDTGYSNQPQHF	TGTGCCAGCAGTGATACAGGTTATAGCAATCAGCCCCAGCATTTT
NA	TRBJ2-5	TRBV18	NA	CASSPSVQETQYF	TGTGCCAGCTCACCATCGGTTCAAGAGACCCAGTACTTC
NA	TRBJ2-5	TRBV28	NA	CASSRWWTQGRETQYF	TGTGCCAGCAGCCGCTGGTGGACCCAGGGACGAGAGACCCAGTACTTC
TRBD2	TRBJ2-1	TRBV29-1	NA	CSVEGLAEGPSSYNEQFF	TGCAGCGTTGAGGGACTAGCGGAGGGACCTAGCTCCTACAATGAGCAGTTCTTC
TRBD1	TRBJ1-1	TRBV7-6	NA	CASSLDGGQGALNTEAFF	TGTGCCAGCAGCTTAGATGGTGGACAGGGGGCACTGAACACTGAAGCTTTCTTT
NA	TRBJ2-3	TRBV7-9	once	CASSLRAGEGTDTQYF	TGTGCCAGCAGCTTAAGGGCAGGGGAAGGCACAGATACGCAGTATTTT
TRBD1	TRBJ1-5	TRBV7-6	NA	CASSPGQGQGQPQHF	TGTGCCAGCAGCCCCGGACAGGGACAGGGTCAGCCCCAGCATTTT
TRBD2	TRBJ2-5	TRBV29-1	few	CSVDERDRWKTQYF	TGCAGCGTTGATGAGCGGGATCGGTGGAAGACCCAGTACTTC
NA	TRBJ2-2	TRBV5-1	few	CASSKNEGITGELFF	TGCGCCAGCAGCAAAAACGAGGGTATCACCGGGGAGCTGTTTTTT
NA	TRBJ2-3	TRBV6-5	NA	CASRRDGGTDTQYF	TGTGCCAGCAGGCGGGACGGGGGCACAGATACGCAGTATTTT
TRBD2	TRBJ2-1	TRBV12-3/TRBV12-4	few	CASSLWSGGALTYNEQFF	TGTGCCAGCAGTTTATGGAGCGGGGGGGCCTTAACCTACAATGAGCAGTTCTTC
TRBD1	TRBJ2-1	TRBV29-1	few	CSVGDRDNEQFF	TGCAGCGTTGGGGACAGGGACAATGAGCAGTTCTTC
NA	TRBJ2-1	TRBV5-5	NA	CASSFSTYNEQFF	TGTGCCAGCAGCTTTAGTACCTACAATGAGCAGTTCTTC
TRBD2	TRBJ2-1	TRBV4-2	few	CASSQERGGGYYNEQFF	TGTGCCAGCAGCCAAGAACGAGGCGGGGGGTACTACAATGAGCAGTTCTTC
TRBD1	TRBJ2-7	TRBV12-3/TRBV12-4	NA	CASSPVGTGNRYEQYF	TGTGCCAGCAGTCCCGTGGGGACAGGGAACCGATACGAGCAGTACTTC
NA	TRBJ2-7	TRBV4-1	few	CASSQGVFSYEQYF	TGCGCCAGCAGCCAAGGTGTCTTCTCCTACGAGCAGTACTTC
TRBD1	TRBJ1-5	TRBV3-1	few	CASSPTGGSGNQPQHF	TGTGCCAGCAGCCCGACAGGGGGTAGTGGCAATCAGCCCCAGCATTTT
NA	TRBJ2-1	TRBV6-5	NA	CASSFATPYNEQFF	TGTGCCAGCAGTTTCGCGACGCCCTACAATGAGCAGTTCTTC
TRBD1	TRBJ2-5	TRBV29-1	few	CSVERGQGALETQYF	TGCAGCGTTGAGAGGGGCCAGGGGGCTCTAGAGACCCAGTACTTC
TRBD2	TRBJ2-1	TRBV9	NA	CASSVGAGGPLTYNEQFF	TGTGCCAGCAGCGTAGGAGCGGGAGGCCCCCTCACCTACAATGAGCAGTTCTTC
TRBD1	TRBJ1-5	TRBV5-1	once	CASSLGQGVNQPQHF	TGCGCCAGCAGCTTGGGACAGGGGGTAAATCAGCCCCAGCATTTT
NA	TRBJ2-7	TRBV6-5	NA	CASSYSYRATYEQYF	TGTGCCAGCAGTTACTCTTACCGGGCTACATACGAGCAGTACTTC
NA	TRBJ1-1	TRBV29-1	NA	CSGGESLDGNTEAFF	TGCAGCGGCGGGGAGAGCCTAGACGGGAACACTGAAGCTTTCTTT
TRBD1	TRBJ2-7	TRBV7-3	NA	CASSLTGTGVNEQYF	TGTGCCAGCAGCTTAACCGGGACAGGGGTAAACGAGCAGTACTTC
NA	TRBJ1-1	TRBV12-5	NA	CASGIRGLNTEAFF	TGTGCTAGTGGTATAAGGGGCTTGAACACTGAAGCTTTCTTT
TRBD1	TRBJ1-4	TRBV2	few	CASSGQGGNEKLFF	TGTGCCAGCAGCGGACAGGGGGGTAATGAAAAACTGTTTTTT
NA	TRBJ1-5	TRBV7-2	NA	CASSLGAGVYQPQHF	TGTGCCAGCAGCTTAGGTGCAGGGGTATATCAGCCCCAGCATTTT